This TCR beta chain was retrieved from a study of T cell responses to AZD1222 COVID-19 vaccine. Regarding the study as a whole: Clonal diversity was possibly underestimated; the donors were predominantly white British and more often female.

On this clone: Its specificity is not known.

Method: immunoSEQ multiplex PCR; TCRdb's copy keeps in-frame clones and lacks some. The sample records tens of thousands of clones, 85% to 90% being singletons. Pooled together were second doses at about 4 or about 12 weeks. This sequence was found in an adult who received the AZD1222 COVID-19 vaccine. The sample was peripheral blood, taken 28 days after the second AZD1222 dose.

The CDR3 region has the DNA TGTGCCAGCATGGGACCAACTCTTCGGGCTTTCTTT. Translating it yields CASMGPTLRAFF. V and J are TRBV2 and TRBJ1-1, with D perhaps TRBD1 (5 bases). Germline V gives CDR1 SNHLY, CDR2 FYNNEI. This CDR3 region has 12 residues. V shed 7 bases and J shed 11 bases, with 17 bases lying between them.